These T cell receptor beta chains were read from a single sample in a study of early T cells in non-severe SARS-CoV-2 infection. From the 5' RACE reads, TCRdb called clonotypes with MiXCR, one entry per CDR3 protein. The sample includes 85,000 to 95,000 distinct CDR3 sequences, around 16% seen only once; the top ten take 4.5% to 6.5%. The sample consisted of whole blood, taken at baseline. All receptors derive from an adult who was a healthcare worker with PCR-confirmed SARS-CoV-2 infection or an uninfected control (not recorded which). Both conserved end residues are part of each CDR3. The D gene is left open where the match is weak. Rows may omit the clone size; those that give it use once, few, many or a size class.

J gene	V gene	D gene	clone size	CDR3 DNA	CDR3 protein
TRBJ1-2	TRBV12-3/TRBV12-4	NA	NA	TGTGCCAGCAGTTTTGAGGACTACTATGGCTACACCTTC	CASSFEDYYGYTF
TRBJ2-7	TRBV20-1	NA	many	TGCAGTGCTAGGGGACCTCCCTACGAGCAGTACTTC	CSARGPPYEQYF
TRBJ2-5	TRBV4-1	TRBD2	NA	TGCGCCAGCAGCCAAAGGATCAGCGGGACCACCGGGGAGACCCAGTACTTC	CASSQRISGTTGETQYF
TRBJ2-1	TRBV29-1	TRBD2	many	TGCAGCGTTGACGTAGGGACTAGCGGGAGCTCCTACAATGAGCAGTTCTTC	CSVDVGTSGSSYNEQFF
TRBJ2-1	TRBV5-4	NA	NA	TGTGCCAGCAGCTTCTATCAGGGGCATAGTGAGCAGTTCTTC	CASSFYQGHSEQFF
TRBJ1-6	TRBV7-3	TRBD1	many	TGTGCCAGCAGCTTAACTTCTGGGACAGATTCACCCCTCCACTTT	CASSLTSGTDSPLHF
TRBJ1-1	TRBV12-3/TRBV12-4	NA	NA	TGTGCCAGCAGCCCTGCCCCGGGCGAAGCTTTCTTT	CASSPAPGEAFF
TRBJ1-6	TRBV7-9	NA	NA	TGTGCCAGCAGCTTAGCCCGGGGTCGTGACAGAAATTCCGGTTCACCCCTCCACTTT	CASSLARGRDRNSGSPLHF
TRBJ2-4	TRBV7-9	TRBD2	NA	TGTGCCAGCAGCTTATCGGGAGGGGAGGAATACTTC	CASSLSGGEEYF
TRBJ2-7	TRBV28	TRBD2	few	TGTGCCAGCACTACTGGGGGGGACGAGCAGTACTTC	CASTTGGDEQYF
TRBJ2-2	TRBV12-3/TRBV12-4	NA	few	TGTGCCAGCAGAACCTCAGGAGTGCCCAACACCGGGGAGCTGTTTTTT	CASRTSGVPNTGELFF
TRBJ2-3	TRBV5-4	NA	NA	TGTGCCAGCAGCTTGGTCGGAGGGAAGCAGTATTTT	CASSLVGGKQYF
TRBJ2-7	TRBV7-9	NA	NA	TGTGCCAGCACCGCGCTGGGAAGGACCTACGAGCAGTACTTC	CASTALGRTYEQYF
TRBJ1-5	TRBV29-1	TRBD1	NA	TGCAGCGCTCAGGGGGCGGAAGGTCAGCCCCAGCATTTT	CSAQGAEGQPQHF
TRBJ1-5	TRBV4-1	NA	NA	TGCGCCAGCAGCCAAGTCGGTAGGGACCGCAATCAGCCCCAGCATTTT	CASSQVGRDRNQPQHF
TRBJ2-5	TRBV12-3/TRBV12-4	NA	NA	TGTGCCAGCAGTTTTCTGGGCACCGTACAAGAGACCCAGTACTTC	CASSFLGTVQETQYF
TRBJ1-1	TRBV7-2	NA	NA	TGTGCCAGCAGCTTAGTGTCGGCAGCCTATGAAGCTTTCTTT	CASSLVSAAYEAFF
TRBJ2-1	TRBV12-3/TRBV12-4	TRBD2	few	TGTGCCAGCAGTTTGAGGACTAGCGGGAGAGATGAGCAGTTCTTC	CASSLRTSGRDEQFF
TRBJ1-1	TRBV6-2/TRBV6-3	TRBD1	few	TGTGCCAGCAGTATGACAGGGTTCACTGAAGCTTTCTTT	CASSMTGFTEAFF
TRBJ1-1	TRBV12-5	NA	many	TGTGCTAGTGGTAGGGACTGGTACACTGAAGCTTTCTTT	CASGRDWYTEAFF
TRBJ2-7	TRBV11-2	TRBD1	many	TGTGCCAGCAGCTTAGGGGACAGGTTGAGCGAGCAGTACTTC	CASSLGDRLSEQYF
TRBJ2-3	TRBV11-2	NA	many	TGTGCCAGCAGCCCAGCAGGAAGGGTCACAGATACGCAGTATTTT	CASSPAGRVTDTQYF
TRBJ2-7	TRBV2	TRBD2	NA	TGTGCCAGCAGCGTACTAGCGGGGACTTGGGAGCAGTACTTC	CASSVLAGTWEQYF
TRBJ2-5	TRBV5-4	TRBD2	NA	TGTGCCAGCAGCGCCGGCCCCCCAGGCGGACTAGGAGGAGAGACCCAGTACTTC	CASSAGPPGGLGGETQYF
TRBJ2-6	TRBV12-3/TRBV12-4	NA	few	TGTGCCAGCAGGCTCCGGGACGGCAGCTCTGGGGCCAACGTCCTGACTTTC	CASRLRDGSSGANVLTF
TRBJ1-2	TRBV3-1	NA	few	TGTGCCAGCAGCCGGGGCAGTTACTATGGCTACACCTTC	CASSRGSYYGYTF
TRBJ2-5	TRBV10-3	TRBD1	NA	TGTGCCATCAGTGAGTCCGGGACAGGGTATGAAGAGACCCAGTACTTC	CAISESGTGYEETQYF
TRBJ2-4	TRBV20-1	TRBD2	few	TGCAGTGCTGACCCTAGCGGGCGCAAAAACATTCAGTACTTC	CSADPSGRKNIQYF
TRBJ2-7	TRBV20-1	TRBD2	few	TGCAGTGCCCTCTGGACTAGCGTCGAGCGGAGGTATAAATACGAGCAGTACTTC	CSALWTSVERRYKYEQYF
TRBJ2-7	TRBV7-9	TRBD2	NA	TGTGCCAGCAGCACTAGCGGGCGGGAGGGCCCAGCCGAGCAGTACTTC	CASSTSGREGPAEQYF
TRBJ1-3	TRBV7-9	NA	few	TGTGCCAGCAGCTACAGAGGGACCCCCGGCTCTGGAAACACCATATATTTT	CASSYRGTPGSGNTIYF
TRBJ2-3	TRBV7-9	TRBD1	NA	TGTGCCAGCAGCTCGACAGGGACGGGAGATACGCAGTATTTT	CASSSTGTGDTQYF
TRBJ2-7	TRBV20-1	NA	NA	TGCAGTGCTAGAGCACGCGGAACAAACGAGCAGTACTTC	CSARARGTNEQYF
TRBJ2-7	TRBV28	TRBD2	few	TGTGCCAGCGGGACTAGCGGCCTGTACGAGCAGTACTTC	CASGTSGLYEQYF
TRBJ2-3	TRBV12-3/TRBV12-4	NA	NA	TGTGCCAGCAGGCTAGTATGGCCGGGAGAGACAGATACGCAGTATTTT	CASRLVWPGETDTQYF
TRBJ2-1	TRBV7-2	TRBD2	many	TGTGCCAGCAGCTTAGTGCCCGGGACTAGCGGGAGAGAGCAGTTCTTC	CASSLVPGTSGREQFF
TRBJ1-1	TRBV7-9	NA	many	TGTGCCAGTGAAATGGGAGGAACTGAAGCTTTCTTT	CASEMGGTEAFF
TRBJ1-1	TRBV4-1	NA	NA	TGCGCCAGCAGCCAAGAGAGGGGGAGGAACACTGAAGCTTTCTTT	CASSQERGRNTEAFF
TRBJ2-7	TRBV4-1	NA	NA	TGCGCCAGCAGCCTGACGTTTTCGGGGACCTACGAGCAGTACTTC	CASSLTFSGTYEQYF
TRBJ2-1	TRBV20-1	NA	many	TGCAGTGCTAGTGAACACTGGAGCTCCTACAATGAGCAGTTCTTC	CSASEHWSSYNEQFF